This T cell receptor beta chain is from a study of blood T cell dynamics during melanoma immunotherapy. Broader study findings: PBMC repertoires of eventual disease-control patients split at W3 into clonality or diversity gains.

The time point here: pre-treatment baseline. One draw preceded checkpoint blockade; another followed its first cycle at week 3. No patient had earlier systemic cancer treatment, concurrent immunosuppressants, or another active cancer. This CDR3 has 19 residues. Germline V gene data show CDR1 as SGDLS and CDR2 as YYNGEE. The ends lost 0 bases at V and 6 bases at J; junction bases unmatched: 15. Details on this clone: Its cognate antigen is unknown.

Here immunoSEQ multiplex PCR was the method, and the copy in TCRdb shows in-frame clones only, minus some. The sample shows 8,000 to 11,000 clones, 86% of them seen only once. This sample comprised blood, obtained from a patient treated with checkpoint blockade. The chain links TRBV9 to TRBJ2-2, with 9 bases aligning to TRBD1. The source is a human donor with melanoma. CDR3 sequence: CASSVEAPGQGFMAGELFF. The CDR3 coding sequence is TGTGCCAGCAGCGTAGAGGCTCCGGGACAGGGTTTTATGGCCGGGGAGCTGTTTTTT.